A selection of T cell receptor beta chains follows, all from one sample in a study of cytomegalovirus exposure and HLA in healthy donors. The repertoire was sequenced with immunoSEQ multiplex PCR; TCRdb's copy has only in-frame clones and lacks some. This sample carries fewer than 95,000 clones, less than 90% of them seen once, and the ten largest clones take around 10%. The sample was PBMCs. These TCRs come from a woman between 18 and 29 years old in good health and CMV-seropositive. The CDR3 runs from the conserved cysteine through the conserved F or W. Part of the rows lack a size; the others show once, few, many or a class for expanded clones.

>few|TRBV5-1
CASSFRGVGGELFF
>NA|TRBV5-1
CASSLRTGTYNEQFF
>NA|TRBV5-1
CASSLSPGRDQPQHF
>NA|TRBV6-4
CASSDSATGKLFF
>NA|TRBV18
CASSPPGHSNTEAFF
>NA|TRBV6-5
CASRISGGSTGELFF
>few|TRBV19
CASSSGGLTGELFF
>NA|TRBV7-6
CASSLAGGSVNEQFF
>NA|TRBV4-3
CASSQGGGGAGEQYF
>NA|TRBV2
CASNTYNTGELFF
>NA|TRBV28
CASRTPTGVQPQHF
>NA|TRBV11-2
CASSPGTGDLGNQPQHF
>NA|TRBV19
CASSISGTYEQYF
>NA|TRBV6-6
CASRTGTGSGNQPQHF
>NA|TRBV5-1
CASTRDNANEKLFF
>NA|TRBV19
CASSIKPSDEGGYTF
>once|TRBV11-1
CASSLDRVNQPQHF
>once|TRBV6-1
CASSEWRGQGGGYGYTF
>NA|TRBV19
CASSTSGQGYEQYF
>NA|TRBV28
CASSLSRLAGASRNEQFF
>NA|TRBV27
CASSLLRGETQYF
>NA|TRBV5-4
CASSSRVGLNEKLFF
>few|TRBV28
CASSSSGAENYGYTF
>NA|TRBV5-1
CASTLWGGQAVYF
>NA|TRBV5-6
CASSLWVAGGTDTQYF
>once|TRBV6-5
CASSYSPVSSGNTIYF
>few|TRBV5-1
CASRRGENNEKLFF
>NA|TRBV7-9
CASSLGGTASYNEQFF
>NA|TRBV30
CAWSVSPHVNQPQHF
>NA|TRBV4-3
CASSQQGDYGYTF
>NA|TRBV27
CASSFLLTSGPHDTQYF
>NA|TRBV28
CASKQGEETQYF
>once|TRBV30
CTILGDYGYTF
>NA|TRBV2
CASSDRGTGGQYF
>NA|TRBV7-9
CASSSDRAYGYTF
>few|TRBV5-1
CASSSTPGYEQYF
>NA|TRBV10-3
CAISATTGDNEQFF
>once|TRBV9
CASSLRTVSNYGYTF
>NA|TRBV28
CASNLNRENYGYTF
>NA|TRBV4-2
CASSRKSSGGTDTQYF
>NA|TRBV6-6
CASSYSTSGEGEAFF
>NA|TRBV7-2
CASSQAITNEKLFF
>few|TRBV28
CASSSSGQGAGYTF
>few|TRBV4-1
CASSQLQGGNQPQHF
>few|TRBV18
CASSPQSGITTGELFF
>NA|TRBV9
CASSVAVNTEAFF
>NA|TRBV9
CASSPLGGATYEQYF